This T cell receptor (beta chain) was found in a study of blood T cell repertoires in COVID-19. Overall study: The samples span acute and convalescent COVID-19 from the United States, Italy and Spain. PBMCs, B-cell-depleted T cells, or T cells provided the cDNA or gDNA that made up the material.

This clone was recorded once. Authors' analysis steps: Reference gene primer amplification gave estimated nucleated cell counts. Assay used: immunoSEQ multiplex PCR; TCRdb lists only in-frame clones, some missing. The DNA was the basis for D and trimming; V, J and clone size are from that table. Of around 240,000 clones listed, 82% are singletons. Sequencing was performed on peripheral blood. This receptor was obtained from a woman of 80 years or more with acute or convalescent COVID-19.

CDR3 region: CASSSRRGTGETQYF. As DNA, the CDR3 is TGTGCCAGTAGTTCCCGGAGGGGCACGGGAGAGACCCAGTACTTC. The gene calls are TRBV19 and TRBJ2-5, with D perhaps matching TRBD2 (6 bases). Trimming removed 5 bases from V and 4 bases from J, with 17 bases in between. CDR3 length: 15 amino acids. Germline V CDR1 and CDR2: LNHDA, SQIVND (reference sequence).